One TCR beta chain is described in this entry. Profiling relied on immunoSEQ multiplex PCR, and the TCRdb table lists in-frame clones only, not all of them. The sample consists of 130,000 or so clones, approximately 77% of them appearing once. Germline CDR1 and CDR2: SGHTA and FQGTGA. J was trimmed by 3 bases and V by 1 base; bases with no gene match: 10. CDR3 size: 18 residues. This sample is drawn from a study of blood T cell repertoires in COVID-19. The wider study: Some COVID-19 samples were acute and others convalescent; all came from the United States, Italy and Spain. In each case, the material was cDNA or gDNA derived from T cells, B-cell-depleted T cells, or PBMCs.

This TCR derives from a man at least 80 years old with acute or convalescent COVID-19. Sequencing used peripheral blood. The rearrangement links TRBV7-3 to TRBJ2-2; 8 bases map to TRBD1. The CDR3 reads CASSLIFGQGLDTGELFF. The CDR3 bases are TGTGCCAGCAGCTTAATTTTTGGACAGGGTTTGGACACCGGGGAGCTGTTTTTT.